The T cell receptor (beta chain) described here comes from a study of long-term antiretroviral therapy in people with HIV. Study observations and caveats: Compared with controls, HIV repertoires showed narrower CDR3 length ranges. All blood samples came from the years 2004 to 2017, possibly under older ART regimens.

Per individual, the PBMC samples numbered at least one pre-ART and at least two post-ART. V lost 8 bases to trimming and J lost 2 bases; unmatched junction nucleotides: 6. CDR3 size: 13 residues. Per the germline V gene, CDR1 is SNHLY and CDR2 is FYNNEI. This was the immunoSEQ v3.0 assay at survey level. Sequencing was intended to reach about 35,000-55,000 T-cell genomes per sample. This table comes from immunoSEQ multiplex PCR, and its TCRdb copy is limited to in-frame clones, with some not included. Among around 6,500 clones listed, approximately 73% were seen once. With respect to this clone: Its target is not known.

V usage is TRBV2 and J usage is TRBJ2-7, with 7 bases lining up with TRBD2. The sample in question was unsorted PBMCs, obtained 0.2 years after starting antiretroviral therapy. This clonotype was obtained from a man in his forties or fifties with HIV. The CDR3 coding sequence is TGTGCCAGCTGGGCGGGGGTCCCCTACGAGCAGTACTTC. Its protein is CASWAGVPYEQYF.